This TCR beta chain was observed in a study of OX40 agonist ivuxolimab in advanced cancers. Study-wide background: Hepatocellular carcinoma, melanoma, renal cell or head and neck cancer affected the dose-escalation patients.

CDR3 size: 14 residues. CDR1 and CDR2 (germline): MDHEN, SYDVKM. The ends were cut back, 3 bases at V and 5 bases at J, with 11 bases in the middle. General study findings and limits: Dose levels from 0.1 to 3.0 mg/kg saw CD4+ and CD8+ blood T cells expand clonally by week 6. People who partly responded at 0.1-3.0 mg/kg had some of the least clonal expansion seen.

Details on this clone: As yet, its antigen is unknown.

Method: immunoSEQ multiplex PCR; TCRdb's copy keeps in-frame clones and lacks some. The table lists roughly 66,000 clones, 80% to 85% of them singletons. The sequence came from an adult with an advanced solid tumor such as melanoma, head and neck, liver or kidney cancer. Sequencing was performed on CD4+ or CD8+ T cells sorted from blood, taken in a trial of the OX40 agonist ivuxolimab. The rearrangement links TRBV28 to TRBJ1-5; unclear D gene. The CDR3: CASSFTTRDQPQHF. CDR3 nucleotides: TGTGCCAGCAGTTTCACAACTCGGGATCAGCCCCAGCATTTT.